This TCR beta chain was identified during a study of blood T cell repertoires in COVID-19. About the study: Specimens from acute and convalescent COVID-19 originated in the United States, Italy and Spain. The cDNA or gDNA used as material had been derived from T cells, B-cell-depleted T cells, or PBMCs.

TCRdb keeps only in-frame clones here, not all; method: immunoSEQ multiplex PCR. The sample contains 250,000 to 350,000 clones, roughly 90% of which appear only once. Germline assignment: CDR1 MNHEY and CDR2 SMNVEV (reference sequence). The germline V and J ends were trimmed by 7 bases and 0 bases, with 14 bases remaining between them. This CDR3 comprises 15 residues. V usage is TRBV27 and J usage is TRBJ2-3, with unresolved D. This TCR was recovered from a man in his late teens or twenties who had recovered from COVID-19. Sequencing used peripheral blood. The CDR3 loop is CASTPQAQSTDTQYF. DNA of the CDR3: TGTGCCAGCACCCCCCAGGCCCAGAGCACAGATACGCAGTATTTT.